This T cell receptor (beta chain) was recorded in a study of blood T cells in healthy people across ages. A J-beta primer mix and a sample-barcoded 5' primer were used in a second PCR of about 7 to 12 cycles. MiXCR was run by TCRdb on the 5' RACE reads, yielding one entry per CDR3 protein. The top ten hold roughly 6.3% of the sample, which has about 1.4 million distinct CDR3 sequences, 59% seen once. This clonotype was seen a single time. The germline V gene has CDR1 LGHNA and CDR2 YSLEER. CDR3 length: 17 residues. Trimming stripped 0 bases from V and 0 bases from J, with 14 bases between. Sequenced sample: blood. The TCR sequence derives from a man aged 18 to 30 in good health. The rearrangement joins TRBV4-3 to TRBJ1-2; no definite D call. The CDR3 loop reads CASSQEAFSAANYGYTF. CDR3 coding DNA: TGCGCCAGCAGCCAAGAGGCCTTCAGTGCGGCTAACTATGGCTACACCTTC.